This TCR beta chain was sequenced during a study of cytotoxic CD8 clonotypes in ibrutinib-treated CLL. Study information: Following treatment for a median roughly 11 months, range 6 to 36, response samples were then taken. Study conclusions and caveats: Public clonotypes, rarely seen, contracted or held steady on treatment. Samples from sustained-remission and progressing patients were taken at different times.

Points on this clone: Antigen specificity is unknown.

The method was immunoSEQ multiplex PCR; TCRdb's version includes in-frame clones alone and lacks a portion of them. The sample lists 60,000 to 65,000 clones; approximately 57% were seen once. Germline-derived CDR1 and CDR2 are LNHDA and SQIVND (reference sequence). The CDR3 length is 14 residues. V was cut by 5 bases and J by 0 bases, with 8 bases left in between. The chain joins TRBV19 to TRBJ1-5; no clear D gene. The sample was PBMCs, taken after 12 months of ibrutinib treatment. The sequence was collected from a human donor with chronic lymphocytic leukemia. For the CDR3, the DNA is TGTGCCAGTAGTTACTTCAGTAGCAATCAGCCCCAGCATTTT. Residues: CASSYFSSNQPQHF.